A single sample is the source of the 14 T cell receptor beta chains below, sequenced in a study of blood T cell repertoires in COVID-19. Some clones are missing from TCRdb's copy, which holds only in-frame ones; the method was immunoSEQ multiplex PCR. The table shows about 62,000 clones, with approximately 90% occurring only once. Sequencing input: peripheral blood. These TCRs come from a woman aged 55-69 years with COVID-19, enrolled during active disease.

With respect to this clone: The junction shows a germline mismatch at one end, possibly a read error. The chain has TRBV7-7 and TRBJ1-1; perhaps TRBD1 as D (6 bases). The length of the CDR3 is 13 residues. Looked up from germline, CDR1 is SSHAT and CDR2 is FNYEAQ (reference sequence). The chain's CDR3 is CASSLTGNTEAFF. The CDR3 region has the DNA TGTGCTAGCAGCTTGACAGGGAACACTGAAGCTTTCTTT.

The chain joins TRBV27 to TRBJ1-5, with 7 bases fitting TRBD1. The CDR3 runs to 13 residues. V trimming: 10 bases; J trimming: 2 bases; junction bases outside the gene matches: 5. Germline assignment: CDR1 MNHEY and CDR2 SMNVEV (reference sequence). CDR3 in DNA: TGTGCCACCCGGACAGGAGGCAATCAGCCCCAGCATTTT. This encodes CATRTGGNQPQHF.

The CDR3 loop reads CASIMGGAIGNTIYF. The CDR3 region has the DNA TGTGCCAGTATAATGGGGGGTGCAATTGGAAACACCATATATTTT. The chain combines TRBV19 with TRBJ1-3, with TRBD1 as a possible D gene (5 bases). The germline gives CDR1 LNHDA, CDR2 SQIVND (reference sequence). V was cut by 7 bases and J by 3 bases, with 16 bases left in between. The CDR3 is 15 amino acids.

This rearrangement joins TRBV28 to TRBJ1-3; D is unresolved. V was clipped by 3 bases and J by 1 base, with 7 bases between them. This CDR3 contains 14 residues. Germline CDR1 and CDR2: MDHEN and SYDVKM. The CDR3 reads CASSFGFSGNTIYF. The CDR3 nucleotides are TGTGCCAGCAGTTTCGGGTTTTCTGGAAACACCATATATTTT. Looking up the rest from reference TRBV28 and TRBJ1-3 gives the full variable domain: DVKVTQSSRYLVKRTGEKVFLECVQDMDHENMFWYRQDPGLGLRLIYFSYDVKMKEKGDIPEGYSVSREKKERFSLILESASTNQTSMYLCASSFGFSGNTIYFGEGSWLTVV.

The chain combines TRBV27 with TRBJ2-2; 10 bases match TRBD1. The CDR3 covers 14 residues. Germline assignment: CDR1 MNHEY and CDR2 SMNVEV (reference sequence). With V trimmed by 2 bases and J by 6 bases, 0 bases remained unmatched. This chain's CDR3 is CASSLGTGAGELFF. Written as DNA, the CDR3 is TGTGCCAGCAGTTTAGGGACAGGGGCCGGGGAGCTGTTTTTT.

The chain has TRBV10-3 and TRBJ2-1, with D perhaps TRBD2 (7 bases). The CDR3 is 15 residues long. Trimming pared 8 bases from V and 0 bases from J, leaving 14 bases between. Germline loops: CDR1 ENHRY, CDR2 SYGVKD. The CDR3 DNA reads as TGTGCCATCCACCAGGGAGGGGGCTCCTACAATGAGCAGTTCTTC. It codes for CAIHQGGGSYNEQFF.

V usage is TRBV12-1 and J usage is TRBJ1-2; TRBD1 was called by the table and not checked on the DNA. TRBV12-1 is tagged as a pseudogene. CDR3 size: 20 residues. The CDR3 region is CASSFAYRNPNRKANYGYTF. The CDR3 DNA is TGTGCCAGCAGCTTTGCCTACAGGAATCCAAACCGCAAGGCTAACTATGGCTACACCTTC.

DNA of the CDR3: TGTGCCAGCAGTTCACAGGTTAGGGCCCTCTCAGCCTCCTACGAGCAGTACTTC. Residues: CASSSQVRALSASYEQYF. This chain uses TRBV28 with TRBJ2-7, with D maybe TRBD1 (5 bases). Germline CDR1 is MDHEN and CDR2 is SYDVKM. The CDR3 is 18 residues long. V was clipped by 4 bases and J by 0 bases, with 22 bases between them.

The chain recombines TRBV24-1 with TRBJ2-1; 10 nucleotides line up with TRBD1. The CDR3 is 18 amino acids. Looked up from germline, CDR1 is KGHDR and CDR2 is SFDVKD. The J segment lost 5 bases and the V segment lost 0 bases, leaving 9 bases of the junction unmatched. The CDR3 nucleotides are TGTGCCACCAGTGATTTGGGGCGGGGGACAGGGGTAAACAATGAGCAGTTCTTC. Protein: CATSDLGRGTGVNNEQFF.

This chain uses TRBV28 with TRBJ1-4; D may be TRBD1 (6 bases). Trimming removed 6 bases from V and 4 bases from J, with 12 bases in between. Germline-derived CDR1 and CDR2 are MDHEN and SYDVKM. The CDR3 runs 14 residues. The CDR3 coding sequence is TGTGCCAGCAGCCCGGACAGACATAATGAAAAACTGTTTTTT. It is translated as CASSPDRHNEKLFF.

The chain combines TRBV5-8 with TRBJ2-1; no firm D call. The CDR3 is made up of 15 amino acids. Between the trimmed V and J ends, which lost 4 bases and 3 bases, there was a span of 14 bases. Germline CDR1 SGHTS, CDR2 YDEGEE. CDR3 DNA sequence: TGTGCCAGCAGCCCTCGTAGGAGACTCTACAATGAGCAGTTCTTC. Amino acids: CASSPRRRLYNEQFF.

This clone was picked up a small number of times. V is TRBV5-4 and J is TRBJ1-6, with 9 bases that match TRBD1. The CDR3 extends over 15 amino acids. The junction had 3 bases not matched to a gene; V was cut back by 0 bases and J by 8 bases. Looked up from germline, CDR1 is SGHNT and CDR2 is YYREEE (reference sequence). The CDR3 DNA reads as TGTGCCAGCAGCTTGGTGACAGGGGGTGATTCACCCCTCCACTTT. Translating gives CASSLVTGGDSPLHF. Using reference TRBV5-4 and TRBJ1-6 for the parts outside the CDR3, the full variable domain is ETGVTQSPTHLIKTRGQQVTLRCSSQSGHNTVSWYQQALGQGPQFIFQYYREEENGRGNFPPRFSGLQFPNYSSELNVNALELDDSALYLCASSLVTGGDSPLHFGNGTRLTVT.

This clone was found once. The V call is TRBV4-2, the J call TRBJ1-6, with D possibly being TRBD1 (5 bases). The CDR3 loop spans 17 amino acids. With 0 bases removed from V and 6 bases from J, the gap between germline ends came to 15 bases. Germline V gene sequence: CDR1 LGHNA, CDR2 YNFKEQ. DNA for the CDR3: TGTGCCAGCAGCCAAGAAGGGCGGGGGTCAGGTAATTCACCCCTCCACTTT. Amino acid sequence: CASSQEGRGSGNSPLHF.

V usage is TRBV5-8 and J usage is TRBJ1-2, with 7 nucleotides matching TRBD1. Per the germline V gene, CDR1 is SGHTS and CDR2 is YDEGEE. This CDR3 contains 12 residues. V was clipped by 4 bases and J by 5 bases; unmatched bases: 2. CDR3 sequence reads: CASSPQGYGYTF. Here the CDR3 DNA reads TGTGCCAGCAGCCCACAGGGGTATGGCTACACCTTC.